One sample yielded the 26 T cell receptor beta chains listed below, sequenced in a study of T cell responses to AZD1222 COVID-19 vaccine. TCRdb's copy holds only in-frame clones and misses some; the assay was immunoSEQ multiplex PCR. This sample has 120,000 to 150,000 clones, with 90% to 95% found just once. Here the sequenced sample was peripheral blood, taken on day 0 of AZD1222 vaccination. The receptors stem from an adult in good health.

This clone was seen just once. The chain carries TRBV5-6 and TRBJ1-3; 9 positions match TRBD1. The CDR3 sequence is 14 residues long. The V and J ends lost 1 base and 6 bases, in that order; junction bases with no gene match: 2. Germline lookup yields CDR1 SGHDT and CDR2 YYEEEE. In DNA form, the CDR3 reads TGTGCCAGCAGCTTGCGGGACAGGGAAAACACCATATATTTT. It is translated as CASSLRDRENTIYF.

The chain employs TRBV19 and TRBJ2-1; TRBD2 agrees at 9 bases. Trimming cost V 1 base and J 11 bases; bases outside gene matches: 3. CDR1 is LNHDA, CDR2 SQIVND, per germline (reference sequence). This CDR3 contains 13 residues. CDR3 in DNA: TGTGCCAGTAGTATAGGGAGCGGGAGGCAGCAGTTCTTC. Translation: CASSIGSGRQQFF.

The chain recombines TRBV6-5 with TRBJ2-2; D is undetermined. Trimming cost V 0 bases and J 6 bases, with 2 bases left between them. The CDR3 sequence is 12 residues long. Looked up from germline, CDR1 is MNHEY and CDR2 is SVGAGI. DNA for the CDR3: TGTGCCAGCAGTTACTCTGCCGGGGAGCTGTTTTTT. This codes for CASSYSAGELFF.

This clone was seen a few times. The J gene is TRBJ2-2, the V gene TRBV7-9; D unresolved. The CDR3 has 14 amino acids. V was shortened by 2 bases and J by 5 bases, with 9 bases between the two germline ends. CDR1 and CDR2 (germline): SEHNR, FQNEAQ (reference sequence). DNA of the CDR3: TGTGCCAGCAGCTTACAGCGCCTAACCGGGGAGCTGTTTTTT. Protein: CASSLQRLTGELFF.

V usage is TRBV28 and J usage is TRBJ1-2; a possible D gene is TRBD1 (6 bases). Germline V gene data show CDR1 as MDHEN and CDR2 as SYDVKM. The CDR3 is 15 residues long. Trimming pared 5 bases from V and 4 bases from J, leaving 17 bases between. CDR3 residues: CASSPGGATPYGYTF. The CDR3 coding sequence is TGTGCCAGCAGTCCGGGGGGGGCTACACCCTATGGCTACACCTTC.

The CDR3 spells CASSPRTSGYYEQYF. Here the CDR3 DNA reads TGTGCCAGCAGTCCTAGGACTAGCGGTTACTACGAGCAGTACTTC. V and J are TRBV28 and TRBJ2-7; TRBD2 matches at 10 bases. Germline assignment: CDR1 MDHEN and CDR2 SYDVKM. The CDR3 spans 15 residues. With V trimmed by 5 bases and J by 3 bases, 7 bases remained unmatched. Full variable domain (rest looked up from reference TRBV28 and TRBJ2-7): DVKVTQSSRYLVKRTGEKVFLECVQDMDHENMFWYRQDPGLGLRLIYFSYDVKMKEKGDIPEGYSVSREKKERFSLILESASTNQTSMYLCASSPRTSGYYEQYFGPGTRLTVT.

The chain is built from TRBV11-2 and TRBJ1-1, with 7 bases matching TRBD1. J lost 3 bases, V lost 2 bases, and 12 bases had no gene match. CDR1 SGHAT and CDR2 FQNNGV come from the germline V gene. The CDR3 is made up of 17 amino acids. In DNA form, the CDR3 reads TGTGCCAGCAGCTTAACAGGGCGAAGGGGGCGAGACACTGAAGCTTTCTTT. This gives the protein CASSLTGRRGRDTEAFF.

The table lists this clone with a count of one. The chain carries TRBV6-5 and TRBJ2-6, with TRBD1 matching over 8 bases. The CDR3 covers 15 residues. Germline CDR1 MNHEY, CDR2 SVGAGI. V lost 4 bases to trimming and J lost 13 bases; unmatched junction nucleotides: 12. This CDR3 reads CASSSAKGQGMVLTF. CDR3 DNA sequence: TGTGCCAGCAGTTCCGCTAAAGGACAGGGAATGGTCCTGACTTTC.

A single count supports this clone. The chain couples TRBV5-4 to TRBJ1-5; maybe TRBD1 (5 bases). The germline gives CDR1 SGHNT, CDR2 YYREEE (reference sequence). The CDR3 length is 15 residues. V lost 0 bases and J lost 4, with 11 bases in between. The CDR3 loop is CASSLGGGENQPQHF. The CDR3 DNA reads TGTGCCAGCAGCTTGGGTGGGGGGGAAAATCAGCCCCAGCATTTT.

The chain has TRBV7-8 and TRBJ2-2; 7 bases agree with TRBD1. Looked up from germline, CDR1 is SGHVS and CDR2 is FQNEAQ. V lost 1 base, J lost 8 bases, and 7 bases stayed unmatched. There are 15 residues in the CDR3. The CDR3 is CASSLEGAALGELFF. The CDR3 DNA sequence: TGTGCCAGCAGCTTAGAGGGGGCAGCGCTGGGGGAGCTGTTTTTT.

This chain joins TRBV10-3 and TRBJ1-5; 8 nucleotides match TRBD1. The CDR3 has 13 residues. With 10 bases clipped from V and 4 bases from J, the junction kept 6 bases outside the gene matches. Germline-derived CDR1 and CDR2 are ENHRY and SYGVKD. The chain's CDR3 is CATRRQGNQPQHF. CDR3 DNA: TGTGCCACTAGACGACAGGGGAATCAGCCCCAGCATTTT.

The genes are TRBV5-6 and TRBJ1-2; D may be TRBD1 (5 bases). The CDR3 spans 16 residues. The germline V gene has CDR1 SGHDT and CDR2 YYEEEE. The V and J ends lost 5 bases and 5 bases respectively, with 22 bases between them. CDR3 region: CASRTEEAGFRYGYTF. CDR3 bases: TGTGCCAGCAGAACGGAAGAGGCAGGGTTTCGGTATGGCTACACCTTC.

This clone turned up a few times. The chain carries TRBV4-2 and TRBJ2-5, with unresolved D. Looked up from germline, CDR1 is LGHNA and CDR2 is YNFKEQ. V lost 0 bases and J lost 5, with 4 bases in between. This CDR3 spans 12 amino acids. Here the CDR3 reads CASSQEEETQYF. CDR3 bases: TGTGCCAGCAGCCAAGAGGAGGAGACCCAGTACTTC.

The CDR3 DNA is TGCGCCAGCAGCCTCCACAAGACTAGCGGGATCTCCTACAATGAGCAGTTCTTC. It encodes CASSLHKTSGISYNEQFF. The chain carries TRBV4-3 and TRBJ2-1, with TRBD2 matching over 11 bases. Losses at the gene ends were 4 bases for V and 0 bases for J; bases not matched to a gene: 8. This CDR3 is 18 amino acids long. The germline gives CDR1 LGHNA, CDR2 YSLEER.

The rearrangement links TRBV4-2 to TRBJ2-5, with D tentatively TRBD1 or TRBD2 (5 bases each). V gave up 0 bases and J gave up 7 bases, with 15 bases separating them. There are 15 residues in the CDR3. The V gene's germline CDR1 is LGHNA and CDR2 YNFKEQ. The CDR3 reads CASSQDGASIGTQYF. The DNA for the CDR3 is TGTGCCAGCAGCCAAGATGGGGCTAGCATCGGGACCCAGTACTTC.

CDR3 loop: CASSLRQTLSGNTIYF. The CDR3 region has the DNA TGTGCCAGTAGTTTGAGGCAAACCCTCTCTGGAAACACCATATATTTT. The chain uses TRBV19 and TRBJ1-3; unclear D gene. This CDR3 contains 16 residues. Between the trimmed V and J ends, which lost 5 bases and 0 bases, there was a span of 14 bases. Germline-derived CDR1 and CDR2 are LNHDA and SQIVND (reference sequence).

The V call is TRBV18, the J call TRBJ1-2, with a weak D call TRBD1 (5 bases). Germline lookup yields CDR1 KGHSH and CDR2 LQKENI. There are 13 residues in the CDR3. V lost 3 bases and J 5 bases, leaving 10 bases between the germline ends. CDR3 nucleotides: TGTGCCAGCTCACCCGACAGAACATATGGCTACACCTTC. It yields the protein CASSPDRTYGYTF.

The chain uses TRBV6-5 and TRBJ1-5; D ambiguous. V lost 2 bases to trimming and J lost 6 bases, with 11 bases between them. CDR3 length equals 14 residues. CDR1 is MNHEY and CDR2 is SVGAGI in the germline V gene. Written as DNA, the CDR3 is TGTGCCAGCAGTTACGACGAGGGTGGTCAGCCCCAGCATTTT. Residues: CASSYDEGGQPQHF.

This clone was picked up one time. The chain uses TRBV28 and TRBJ1-4, with 8 nucleotides matching TRBD1. V lost 5 bases, J lost 8 bases, and 7 bases stayed unmatched. Germline CDR1 reads MDHEN; CDR2 reads SYDVKM. This CDR3 region has 14 residues. The CDR3 is CASSPGQGWEKLFF. The CDR3 nucleotides are TGTGCCAGCAGTCCTGGACAGGGTTGGGAAAAACTGTTTTTT.

V gene TRBV7-9 combines with J gene TRBJ2-5; D might be TRBD1 or TRBD2, each matching 6 bases. V dropped 11 bases and J dropped 4 bases, with 17 bases sitting between them. Looked up from germline, CDR1 is SEHNR and CDR2 is FQNEAQ (reference sequence). This CDR3 has 13 amino acids. In DNA form, the CDR3 reads TGTGCCGCGACCTTGGGGGGCCCAGAGACCCAGTACTTC. This codes for CAATLGGPETQYF.

The chain combines TRBV18 with TRBJ1-4; D not certain. Germline CDR1 is KGHSH and CDR2 is LQKENI. The germline V and J ends were trimmed by 1 base and 0 bases, with 12 bases remaining between them. CDR3 length: 17 residues. The CDR3: CASSPLDTFATNEKLFF. CDR3 DNA: TGTGCCAGCTCACCACTCGACACCTTTGCAACTAATGAAAAACTGTTTTTT. The full variable domain, in which reference TRBV18 and TRBJ1-4 provide the parts outside the CDR3, is NAGVMQNPRHLVRRRGQEARLRCSPMKGHSHVYWYRQLPEEGLKFMVYLQKENIIDESGMPKERFSAEFPKEGPSILRIQQVVRGDSAAYFCASSPLDTFATNEKLFFGSGTQLSVL.

J is TRBJ1-4 and V is TRBV15, with no clear D. This CDR3 contains 13 residues. The germline CDR1 and CDR2 sequences are LNHNV and YYDKDF (reference sequence). V was clipped by 4 bases and J by 4 bases, with 7 bases between them. The CDR3: CATSNGLNEKLFF. The DNA of the CDR3 is TGTGCCACCAGCAACGGGCTTAATGAAAAACTGTTTTTT.

This chain links TRBV6-5 with TRBJ1-5; possible D gene TRBD1, 5 bases. CDR1 MNHEY and CDR2 SVGAGI come from the germline V gene. Trimming left V 7 bases short and J 5 bases short, with 12 bases between. The CDR3 length is 13 residues. The CDR3 nucleotides are TGTGCCAGCATAAACGGGGGTTATCAGCCCCAGCATTTT. Protein: CASINGGYQPQHF.

The chain is built from TRBV19 and TRBJ1-1; TRBD1 matches at 7 bases. This CDR3 comprises 15 residues. Germline V gene sequence: CDR1 LNHDA, CDR2 SQIVND (reference sequence). The ends lost 2 bases at V and 4 bases at J; junction bases unmatched: 7. The CDR3 region is CASSIKVTGSTEAFF. The CDR3 DNA reads TGTGCCAGTAGTATAAAGGTGACAGGGAGCACTGAAGCTTTCTTT.

The chain uses TRBV25-1 and TRBJ2-1; 12 bases are a match to TRBD1. The junction had 7 bases not matched to a gene; V was cut back by 4 bases and J by 9 bases. Germline lookup yields CDR1 MGHDK and CDR2 SYGVNS. The CDR3 length is 15 residues. CDR3 DNA: TGTGCCAGCAGTGCCACCGGGACAGGGGGCATTGAGCAGTTCTTC. This translates into CASSATGTGGIEQFF.

The chain couples TRBV7-8 to TRBJ1-1, with 7 bases identical to TRBD1. The V gene end was trimmed by 3 bases and the J gene end by 3 bases; junction bases not matched to a gene: 16. Germline V gene data show CDR1 as SGHVS and CDR2 as FQNEAQ. CDR3 length: 18 amino acids. As DNA, the CDR3 is TGTGCCAGCAGCTTCCGAGGGGGCACGACAGGGCCATACACTGAAGCTTTCTTT. Protein product: CASSFRGGTTGPYTEAFF.